Listed here are 23 T cell receptor beta chains from one sample, sequenced in a study of T cell responses to AZD1222 COVID-19 vaccine. Here immunoSEQ multiplex PCR was the method, and the copy in TCRdb shows in-frame clones only, minus some. The profile covers 120,000 to 150,000 clones, with around 83% appearing a single time and approximately 4.7% taken by the ten largest. This sample comprised peripheral blood, obtained 28 days after the second AZD1222 dose. These receptors all come from an adult who received the AZD1222 COVID-19 vaccine.

V is TRBV9 and J is TRBJ2-3, with 8 bases identical to TRBD2. This CDR3 region has 15 residues. The junction had 6 bases not matched to a gene; V was cut back by 0 bases and J by 6 bases. Germline-derived CDR1 and CDR2 are SGDLS and YYNGEE. The CDR3 bases are TGTGCCAGCAGCGTAGTGCCGGGGGGGCCGGATACGCAGTATTTT. This gives the protein CASSVVPGGPDTQYF.

This sequence joins TRBV5-1 and TRBJ2-3; 7 bases agree with TRBD2. This CDR3 has 16 amino acids. Germline V lookup: CDR1 SGHRS, CDR2 YFSETQ. V shed 5 bases and J 2 bases; nucleotides not matched to a gene: 11. The CDR3 spells CASSRDRGGVTDTQYF. In DNA form, the CDR3 reads TGCGCCAGCAGTCGAGATCGGGGAGGGGTCACAGATACGCAGTATTTT.

This clone came up once. Other nucleotide sequences in the sample specify the same CDR3. This chain uses TRBV7-9 with TRBJ1-2, with TRBD1 matching 7 bases. The CDR3 is made up of 13 amino acids. Germline V gives CDR1 SEHNR, CDR2 FQNEAQ (reference sequence). Trimming removed 3 bases from V and 7 bases from J; junction bases left unmatched: 5. CDR3 DNA sequence: TGTGCCAGCAGCTTGGAACAGGGGATTGGCTACACCTTC. Residues: CASSLEQGIGYTF.

The V and J genes are TRBV27 and TRBJ1-1, with a possible D match to TRBD1 (5 bases). Germline CDR1 MNHEY, CDR2 SMNVEV (reference sequence). Trimming stripped 7 bases from V and 0 bases from J, with 15 bases between. The CDR3 has 15 amino acids. The CDR3 DNA reads as TGTGCCAGCACCAGCGACAGATTCATGAACACTGAAGCTTTCTTT. Its protein is CASTSDRFMNTEAFF.

For the CDR3, the DNA is TGTGCCAGTAGTCGCATCTCTGGAAACACCATATATTTT. Translating it yields CASSRISGNTIYF. J is TRBJ1-3 and V is TRBV19; D ambiguous. Trimming shortened V by 5 bases and J by 0 bases, and 5 bases separated the two germline ends. Germline values: CDR1 LNHDA, CDR2 SQIVND (reference sequence). This CDR3 spans 13 amino acids.

V usage is TRBV19 and J usage is TRBJ1-1, with D tentatively TRBD1 (6 bases). The germline V gene encodes CDR1 LNHDA and CDR2 SQIVND (reference sequence). This CDR3 contains 15 residues. The germline V and J ends were trimmed by 7 bases and 0 bases, with 15 bases remaining between them. The CDR3 region has the DNA TGTGCCAGTAAAGGACAGTTAATCTTGAACACTGAAGCTTTCTTT. Protein sequence: CASKGQLILNTEAFF.

This sequence joins TRBV25-1 and TRBJ1-2; D perhaps matches TRBD1 (6 bases). Germline loops: CDR1 MGHDK, CDR2 SYGVNS. The CDR3 is made up of 13 amino acids. Between the trimmed V and J ends, which lost 4 bases and 4 bases, there was a span of 10 bases. The CDR3 loop reads CASSAQGPYGYTF. CDR3 nucleotide sequence: TGTGCCAGCAGTGCCCAGGGGCCCTATGGCTACACCTTC.

This CDR3 reads CAWSLGDRNTEAFF. DNA of the CDR3: TGTGCCTGGAGCCTGGGGGACAGGAACACTGAAGCTTTCTTT. The chain uses TRBV30 and TRBJ1-1, with TRBD1 matching 7 bases. The V and J ends lost 3 bases and 1 base, in that order; junction bases with no gene match: 5. The CDR3 has 14 amino acids. The germline V gene encodes CDR1 GTSNPN and CDR2 SVGIG (reference sequence). The entire variable domain, with the rest obtained from reference TRBV30 and TRBJ1-1, is as follows: SQTIHQWPATLVQPVGSPLSLECTVEGTSNPNLYWYRQAAGRGLQLLFYSVGIGQISSEVPQNLSASRPQDRQFILSSKKLLLSDSGFYLCAWSLGDRNTEAFFGQGTRLTVV.

The rearrangement uses TRBV19 and TRBJ1-1, with TRBD1 as a possible D gene (5 bases). The germline CDR1 and CDR2 sequences are LNHDA and SQIVND (reference sequence). The CDR3 loop spans 14 amino acids. V dropped 4 bases and J dropped 3 bases, with 12 bases sitting between them. DNA of the CDR3: TGTGCCAGTAGTAGGGAGGGGAGGTACACTGAAGCTTTCTTT. This codes for CASSREGRYTEAFF.

Only a few counts were recorded for this clone. The J gene is TRBJ1-5, the V gene TRBV5-1, with D perhaps TRBD1 (5 bases). V was cut by 3 bases and J by 4 bases, with 11 bases left in between. The CDR3 runs to 14 residues. The germline gives CDR1 SGHRS, CDR2 YFSETQ. CDR3 nucleotide sequence: TGCGCCAGCAGCTCCGGGACGGATAATCAGCCCCAGCATTTT. Residues: CASSSGTDNQPQHF.

The table lists this clone with a few counts. This chain joins TRBV2 and TRBJ2-1, with TRBD2 matching 13 bases. Germline assignment: CDR1 SNHLY and CDR2 FYNNEI. CDR3 length: 16 residues. V shed 3 bases, J shed 10 bases, and the junction held 9 bases outside the gene matches. CDR3 residues: CASSDPLAGGPGEQFF. DNA of the CDR3: TGTGCCAGCAGTGACCCACTAGCGGGAGGGCCAGGAGAGCAGTTCTTC.

This chain joins TRBV7-8 and TRBJ2-7, with D perhaps being TRBD1 or TRBD2 (5 bases each). The CDR3 contains 14 residues. The V gene lost 4 bases and the J gene lost 7 bases, with 17 bases spanning the gap. CDR1 is SGHVS, CDR2 FQNEAQ, per germline. The DNA of the CDR3 is TGTGCCAGCAGCTCCCCTGGGGGTTCAGGGGAGCAGTACTTC. This translates into CASSSPGGSGEQYF. The full variable domain, rest sourced from reference TRBV7-8 and TRBJ2-7, is GAGVSQSPRYKVAKRGQDVALRCDPISGHVSLFWYQQALGQGPEFLTYFQNEAQLDKSGLPSDRFFAERPEGSVSTLKIQRTQQEDSAVYLCASSSPGGSGEQYFGPGTRLTVT.

The chain carries TRBV3-1 (or the pseudogene TRBV3-2) and TRBJ2-5; D is uncertain. In germline, CDR1 is LGHDT, CDR2 YNNKEL (reference sequence). The CDR3 has 13 residues. V dropped 1 base and J dropped 4 bases, with 7 bases sitting between them. The CDR3 reads CASSQGLTETQYF. CDR3 coding DNA: TGTGCCAGCAGCCAAGGCCTCACAGAGACCCAGTACTTC.

The chain joins TRBV18 to TRBJ1-2; tentatively, D is TRBD1 (5 bases). CDR1 is KGHSH and CDR2 is LQKENI in the germline V gene. V was shortened by 2 bases and J by 3 bases, with 10 bases between the two germline ends. The CDR3 has 14 amino acids. The CDR3 sequence: CASSPNGGDYGYTF. The CDR3 DNA sequence: TGTGCCAGCTCACCAAACGGGGGTGACTATGGCTACACCTTC.

The gene calls are TRBV11-2 and TRBJ2-7; TRBD1 aligns across 8 bases. Trimming took 2 bases from V and 4 from J; bases not matched to a gene: 7. The CDR3 loop spans 15 amino acids. CDR1 is SGHAT, CDR2 FQNNGV, per germline. CDR3 bases: TGTGCCAGCAGCTTAACAGGACAGGGACTTTACGAGCAGTACTTC. Translation: CASSLTGQGLYEQYF.

The chain couples TRBV6-5 to TRBJ1-4, with a tentative D call TRBD1 (5 bases). CDR1 and CDR2 from the germline V gene are MNHEY and SVGAGI. V lost 10 bases and J 7 bases, leaving 13 bases between the germline ends. CDR3 length equals 12 residues. CDR3 DNA sequence: TGTGCCACGAGGCAGGGCGGTGAAAAACTGTTTTTT. It encodes CATRQGGEKLFF.

The V call is TRBV6-5, the J call TRBJ2-1, with 10 bases that match TRBD1. The ends lost 4 bases at V and 4 bases at J; junction bases unmatched: 4. The CDR3 extends over 15 amino acids. Germline V gene sequence: CDR1 MNHEY, CDR2 SVGAGI. CDR3 nucleotide sequence: TGTGCCAGCAGTTCTGGACAGGGGGGATACAATGAGCAGTTCTTC. Translating gives CASSSGQGGYNEQFF.

V usage is TRBV5-6 and J usage is TRBJ1-2; tentatively, D is TRBD1 (5 bases). The CDR3 extends over 14 amino acids. Trimming shortened V by 1 base and J by 7 bases, and 14 bases separated the two germline ends. Germline CDR1 is SGHDT and CDR2 is YYEEEE. CDR3 loop: CASSLRTPGGGYTF. The CDR3 DNA reads as TGTGCCAGCAGCTTGAGAACACCCGGGGGTGGCTACACCTTC. Variable domain in full (rest from reference TRBV5-6 and TRBJ1-2): DAGVTQSPTHLIKTRGQQVTLRCSPKSGHDTVSWYQQALGQGPQFIFQYYEEEERQRGNFPDRFSGHQFPNYSSELNVNALLLGDSALYLCASSLRTPGGGYTFGSGTRLTVV.

The V and J genes are TRBV7-9 and TRBJ2-7; 8 bases line up with TRBD1. Germline assignment: CDR1 SEHNR and CDR2 FQNEAQ (reference sequence). The CDR3 is 13 residues long. With V trimmed by 3 bases and J by 4 bases, 2 bases remained unmatched. DNA for the CDR3: TGTGCCAGCAGCTTCCAGGGGGCTTACGAGCAGTACTTC. Translation gives CASSFQGAYEQYF.

This clone came up a few times. The chain uses TRBV2 and TRBJ1-1; 7 bases map to TRBD1. Trimming removed 9 bases from V and 7 bases from J; junction bases left unmatched: 14. This CDR3 is 14 amino acids long. Germline V CDR1 and CDR2: SNHLY, FYNNEI. In nucleotides, the CDR3 is TGTGCCAGGGAGAAAGGACAGGACGATAGTGAAGCTTTCTTT. Translation: CAREKGQDDSEAFF.

The chain recombines TRBV28 with TRBJ1-2; 7 nucleotides agree with TRBD1. This CDR3 is built from 13 residues. In germline, CDR1 is MDHEN, CDR2 SYDVKM. J gave up 4 bases and V 7 bases, and 6 bases lay outside the gene matches. CDR3: CASTSGQPYGYTF. CDR3 sequence (DNA): TGTGCCAGCACGTCGGGACAGCCCTATGGCTACACCTTC.

The chain links TRBV4-2 to TRBJ1-3; no reliable D call. This CDR3 is 14 amino acids long. Germline V gives CDR1 LGHNA, CDR2 YNFKEQ. V was pared by 1 base and J by 6 bases, with 10 bases between. CDR3 bases: TGTGCCAGCAGCCAAGTAAGGGATTTAAACACCATATATTTT. Protein sequence: CASSQVRDLNTIYF.

The V and J genes are TRBV4-2 and TRBJ2-1, with 9 bases matching TRBD2. In germline, CDR1 is LGHNA, CDR2 YNFKEQ. CDR3 length: 16 residues. Germline trimming cut 0 bases from V and 8 bases from J; bases unmatched to any gene: 8. The CDR3 sequence: CASSQDPQREAHEQFF. CDR3 nucleotides: TGTGCCAGCAGCCAAGATCCCCAGCGGGAGGCTCATGAGCAGTTCTTC.